Sequencing of this T cell receptor beta chain was carried out in a study of PD-L1 blockade in urothelial cancer. Overall study: Blood underwent analysis 3 weeks (second dose) and 6 weeks after treatment began.

Libraries were prepared by immunoSEQ multiplex PCR; TCRdb keeps only in-frame clonotypes and omits some of them. Found here are 95,000 or so clones, roughly 91% of them singletons; the top ten hold about 2%. Time point noted: pretreatment peripheral blood. CDR3 length: 14 residues. With V trimmed by 6 bases and J by 1 base, 8 bases remained unmatched. Germline V gene lookup returns CDR1 SQVTM and CDR2 ANQGSEA. The sequence was collected from a man aged 55 to 70 with urothelial cancer. The V and J genes are TRBV29-1 and TRBJ1-1; 7 nucleotides agree with TRBD1. This specimen consisted of PBMCs, obtained around atezolizumab (anti-PD-L1) treatment. CDR3 amino acids: CSVETNRGNTEAFF. The CDR3, as DNA: TGCAGCGTAGAAACCAACAGGGGGAACACTGAAGCTTTCTTT.